This T cell receptor beta chain was observed in a study of blood T cell repertoires in COVID-19. Only in-frame clones appear in the TCRdb table, and some are missing; sequencing was by immunoSEQ multiplex PCR. The sample shows about 150,000 clones, 75% to 85% of them seen only once. Germline values: CDR1 SGHNT, CDR2 YYREEE (reference sequence). The CDR3 loop spans 18 amino acids. The trim removed 2 bases at V and 1 base at J, leaving 14 bases unmatched. V is TRBV5-4 and J is TRBJ1-1; TRBD1 aligns across 7 bases. This TCR was recovered from a man aged 55-75 years with acute or convalescent COVID-19. Sequences were obtained from peripheral blood. CDR3 nucleotides: TGTGCCAGCAGCTTCGTAGAACAGGGGCGAAGAAGGAACACTGAAGCTTTCTTT. Its protein product is CASSFVEQGRRRNTEAFF. Full variable domain (missing parts from reference TRBV5-4 and TRBJ1-1): ETGVTQSPTHLIKTRGQQVTLRCSSQSGHNTVSWYQQALGQGPQFIFQYYREEENGRGNFPPRFSGLQFPNYSSELNVNALELDDSALYLCASSFVEQGRRRNTEAFFGQGTRLTVV.